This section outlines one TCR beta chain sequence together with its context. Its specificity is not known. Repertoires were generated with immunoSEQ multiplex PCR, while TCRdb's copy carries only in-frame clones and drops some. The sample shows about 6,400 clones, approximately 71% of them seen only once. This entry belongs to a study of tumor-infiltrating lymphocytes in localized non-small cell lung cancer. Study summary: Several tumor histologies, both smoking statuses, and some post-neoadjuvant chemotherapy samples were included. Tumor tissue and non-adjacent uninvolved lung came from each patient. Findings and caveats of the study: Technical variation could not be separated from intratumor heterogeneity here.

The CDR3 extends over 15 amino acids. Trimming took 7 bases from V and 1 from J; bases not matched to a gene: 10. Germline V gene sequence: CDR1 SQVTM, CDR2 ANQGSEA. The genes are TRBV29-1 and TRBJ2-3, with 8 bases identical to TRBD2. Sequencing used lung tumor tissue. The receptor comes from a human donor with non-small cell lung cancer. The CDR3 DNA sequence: TGCAGCGGGAAGACTAGCGTGGGGGGCACAGATACGCAGTATTTT. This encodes CSGKTSVGGTDTQYF.